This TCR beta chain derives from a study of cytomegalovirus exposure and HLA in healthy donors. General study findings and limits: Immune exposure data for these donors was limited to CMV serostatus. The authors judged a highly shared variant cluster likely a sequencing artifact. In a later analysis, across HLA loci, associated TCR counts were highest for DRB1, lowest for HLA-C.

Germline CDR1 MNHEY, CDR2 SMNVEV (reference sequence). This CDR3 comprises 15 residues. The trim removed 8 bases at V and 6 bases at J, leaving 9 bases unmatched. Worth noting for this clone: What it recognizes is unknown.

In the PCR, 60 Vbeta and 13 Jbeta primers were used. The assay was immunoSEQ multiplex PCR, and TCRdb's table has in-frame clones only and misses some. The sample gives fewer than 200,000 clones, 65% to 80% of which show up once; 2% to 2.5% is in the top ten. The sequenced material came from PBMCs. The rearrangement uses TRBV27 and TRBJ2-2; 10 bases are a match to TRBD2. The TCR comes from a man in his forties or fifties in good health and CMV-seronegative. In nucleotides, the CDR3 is TGTGCCAGCCAGTCTAGCGGGAGTACTCCCGGGGAGCTGTTTTTT. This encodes CASQSSGSTPGELFF.